These 31 T cell receptor beta chains were all obtained from the same sample, sequenced in a study of cytomegalovirus exposure and HLA in healthy donors. Both 60 Vbeta primers and 13 Jbeta primers went into the PCR. The table came from immunoSEQ multiplex PCR; TCRdb's copy has only in-frame clones and leaves some out. The sample includes about 150,000 clones, 60% to 80% of them seen just once. The source material was PBMCs. The receptors shown here come from a woman in her 40s in good health and CMV-seronegative.

This clone was counted a few times. This rearrangement joins TRBV6-1 to TRBJ2-1, with 7 bases fitting TRBD1. Germline CDR1 is MNHNS and CDR2 is SASEGT. This CDR3 is built from 15 residues. V lost 6 bases, J lost 4 bases, and 9 bases stayed unmatched. CDR3 sequence: CASSIDRAAYNEQFF. CDR3 DNA sequence: TGTGCCAGCAGCATCGACAGGGCCGCTTACAATGAGCAGTTCTTC.

V is TRBV7-9 and J is TRBJ2-7, with 7 bases identical to TRBD1. There are 14 residues in the CDR3. Per germline, CDR1 SEHNR and CDR2 FQNEAQ (reference sequence). Trimming took 5 bases from V and 3 from J; bases not matched to a gene: 7. CDR3 DNA sequence: TGTGCCAGCAGCGACGACAGGGTGGGCTACGAGCAGTACTTC. Its protein product is CASSDDRVGYEQYF.

The rearrangement uses TRBV9 and TRBJ2-1; 8 nucleotides line up with TRBD2. V lost 3 bases and J lost 8; bases outside the gene matches: 13. CDR3 length equals 16 residues. Germline V lookup: CDR1 SGDLS, CDR2 YYNGEE. CDR3 protein: CASSAPRGLGSYEQFF. The CDR3 DNA is TGTGCCAGCAGCGCCCCCCGGGGACTAGGATCCTATGAGCAGTTCTTC.

The chain recombines TRBV7-9 with TRBJ1-2; D unresolved. The V end was cut by 0 bases, the J end by 2 bases, with 13 bases between. Germline V gene lookup returns CDR1 SEHNR and CDR2 FQNEAQ (reference sequence). This CDR3 is 16 amino acids long. The CDR3 nucleotides read TGTGCCAGCAGCTTAGCGACGCCAAAGCGGAACTATGGCTACACCTTC. Amino acids: CASSLATPKRNYGYTF.

Notes on this clone: Its ends do not fully match the called genes, so a read error is possible. The chain couples TRBV18 to TRBJ2-1; D is unresolved. Looked up from germline, CDR1 is KGHSH and CDR2 is LQKENI. This CDR3 spans 16 amino acids. CDR3 bases: TGTGCCAGCTCTCCACAACGGGTACGCACCTACAATGAGCAGTTCTTC. It codes for CASSPQRVRTYNEQFF.

The rearrangement joins TRBV4-3 to TRBJ2-1; 7 bases fit TRBD2. The CDR3 extends over 13 amino acids. Germline CDR1 LGHNA, CDR2 YSLEER. The V gene end was trimmed by 1 base and the J gene end by 8 bases; junction bases not matched to a gene: 2. CDR3 sequence (DNA): TGCGCCAGCAGCCAAGGGGCGGGGGATGAGCAGTTCTTC. As protein: CASSQGAGDEQFF.

The chain employs TRBV28 and TRBJ1-5, with D unresolved. The CDR3 totals 14 residues. V was clipped by 8 bases and J by 6 bases, with 17 bases between them. Germline CDR1 MDHEN, CDR2 SYDVKM. The CDR3 coding sequence is TGTGCCAGCTGCGGCCCGGGAGGCATTCAGCCCCAGCATTTT. Its protein is CASCGPGGIQPQHF. Supplemented by reference TRBV28 and TRBJ1-5, the full variable domain reads DVKVTQSSRYLVKRTGEKVFLECVQDMDHENMFWYRQDPGLGLRLIYFSYDVKMKEKGDIPEGYSVSREKKERFSLILESASTNQTSMYLCASCGPGGIQPQHFGDGTRLSIL.

The J gene is TRBJ2-2, the V gene TRBV5-4, with 9 bases that match TRBD2. CDR3 length: 14 residues. CDR1 and CDR2 from the germline V gene are SGHNT and YYREEE (reference sequence). The V and J ends lost 1 base and 5 bases, in that order; junction bases with no gene match: 0. CDR3: CASSLTSGTGELFF. Written as DNA, the CDR3 is TGTGCCAGCAGCTTGACTAGCGGGACCGGGGAGCTGTTTTTT.

V and J are TRBV5-4 and TRBJ1-5; a weak D match, TRBD1 (6 bases). The CDR3 length is 14 residues. CDR1 is SGHNT, CDR2 YYREEE, per germline (reference sequence). The germline V and J ends were trimmed by 5 bases and 0 bases, with 9 bases remaining between them. CDR3 sequence: CASRDSNSNQPQHF. In DNA, the CDR3 is TGTGCCAGCAGGGACAGCAATAGCAATCAGCCCCAGCATTTT.

The chain recombines TRBV11-1 with TRBJ2-2; D uncertain. CDR1 is SGHAT, CDR2 FQDESV, per germline (reference sequence). Trimming took 4 bases from V and 8 from J, leaving 8 bases between them. This CDR3 is 12 amino acids long. DNA of the CDR3: TGTGCCAGCAGCTCGTTTATTGGGGAGCTGTTTTTT. Translated: CASSSFIGELFF.

Notes on this clone: This same CDR3 is encoded by further DNA sequences in the sample. The chain employs TRBV28 and TRBJ2-7; 8 bases match TRBD1. Germline CDR1 is MDHEN and CDR2 is SYDVKM. This CDR3 has 14 amino acids. The trim removed 8 bases at V and 5 bases at J, leaving 11 bases unmatched. The CDR3, as DNA: TGTGCCAGCTCTTCGGGACAGGTTGTCGACGAGCAGTACTTC. It codes for CASSSGQVVDEQYF.

Concerning this clone itself: The junction and the germline gene differ at one end; a read error may be behind it. The chain couples TRBV4-1 to TRBJ2-4; a weak D match, TRBD2 (6 bases). Looked up from germline, CDR1 is MGHRA and CDR2 is YSYEKL. CDR3 length: 16 amino acids. CDR3 sequence: CASSQEGALAKNSQYF. For the CDR3, the DNA is TGCGCCAGCAGCCAAGAAGGGGCACTAGCCAAAAACAGTCAGTACTTC.

This clone was detected only a few times. The chain is built from TRBV11-3 and TRBJ2-2, with 10 bases that match TRBD1. The CDR3 extends over 15 amino acids. The germline V gene has CDR1 SGHNT and CDR2 YENEEA. V shed 5 bases, J shed 6 bases, and the junction held 6 bases outside the gene matches. The CDR3 nucleotides are TGTGCCAGCAGCCAAAGACAGGGGGCATCCGGGGAGCTGTTTTTT. Amino acids: CASSQRQGASGELFF.

The V and J genes are TRBV25-1 and TRBJ1-1, with a weak D call TRBD1 (6 bases). Trimming left V 4 bases short and J 1 base short, with 13 bases between. The CDR3 has 15 residues. CDR1 and CDR2 (germline): MGHDK, SYGVNS. The CDR3 here is CASSVPGQSNTEAFF. DNA for the CDR3: TGTGCCAGCAGTGTACCGGGACAATCGAACACTGAAGCTTTCTTT.

J is TRBJ2-1 and V is TRBV7-7, with TRBD2 matching 13 bases. There are 17 residues in the CDR3. Germline loops: CDR1 SSHAT, CDR2 FNYEAQ (reference sequence). V gave up 1 base and J gave up 7 bases; unmatched junction bases: 7. The CDR3 coding sequence is TGTGCCAGCAGCTTAGGGGGACTAGCGGGGCATGGGAATGAGCAGTTCTTC. Its protein is CASSLGGLAGHGNEQFF.

The chain couples TRBV7-9 to TRBJ2-7; perhaps TRBD2 as D (5 bases). Per germline, CDR1 SEHNR and CDR2 FQNEAQ (reference sequence). The CDR3 runs 13 residues. V dropped 2 bases and J dropped 7 bases, with 12 bases sitting between them. The CDR3 coding sequence is TGTGCCAGCAGCTTACCAGGTCCGGGGGAGCAGTACTTC. Encoded protein: CASSLPGPGEQYF. Full variable domain (missing parts from reference TRBV7-9 and TRBJ2-7): DTGVSQNPRHKITKRGQNVTFRCDPISEHNRLYWYRQTLGQGPEFLTYFQNEAQLEKSRLLSDRFSAERPKGSFSTLEIQRTEQGDSAMYLCASSLPGPGEQYFGPGTRLTVT.

This rearrangement joins TRBV5-1 to TRBJ2-1; D remains unclear. Germline CDR1 and CDR2: SGHRS and YFSETQ. This CDR3 has 14 residues. With 4 bases removed from V and 7 bases from J, the gap between germline ends came to 15 bases. CDR3 region: CASSPILPGNEQFF. Here the CDR3 DNA reads TGCGCCAGCAGCCCCATTCTTCCGGGTAATGAGCAGTTCTTC.

The V call is TRBV5-1, the J call TRBJ2-3, with 8 bases matching TRBD1. V was clipped by 1 base and J by 3 bases; unmatched bases: 4. In germline, CDR1 is SGHRS, CDR2 YFSETQ. The CDR3 is 15 amino acids. Here the CDR3 reads CASSLQQGGTDTQYF. The CDR3 DNA sequence: TGCGCCAGCAGCTTGCAACAGGGGGGTACAGATACGCAGTATTTT.

Concerning this clone: One end of the junction does not line up with germline, which may come from a read error. The genes are TRBV5-5 and TRBJ2-1; 13 bases align to TRBD2. The germline CDR1 and CDR2 sequences are SGHKS and YYEKEE (reference sequence). This CDR3 is 15 amino acids long. The CDR3 DNA is TGCGCCAGCAGCCAACTAGCGGGAGGGTACAATGAGCAGTTCTTC. Translating gives CASSQLAGGYNEQFF.

The V and J genes are TRBV6-5 and TRBJ1-2; D not certain. V was trimmed by 2 bases and J by 6 bases, leaving 7 bases between them. Germline assignment: CDR1 MNHEY and CDR2 SVGAGI. This CDR3 is built from 12 residues. The CDR3 loop reads CASSYGPDGYTF. For the CDR3, the DNA is TGTGCCAGCAGTTACGGTCCGGATGGCTACACCTTC.

This clone was picked up a small number of times. The genes are TRBV6-6 and TRBJ2-3; 7 bases agree with TRBD2. Germline-derived CDR1 and CDR2 are MNHNY and SVGAGI (reference sequence). Trimming at V came to 4 bases and at J to 4 bases, leaving 5 bases not matched to a gene. This CDR3 comprises 14 residues. The CDR3 spells CASSWVREPDTQYF. In DNA, the CDR3 is TGTGCCAGCAGTTGGGTGCGGGAGCCAGATACGCAGTATTTT.

This clone was recorded only once. The chain joins TRBV7-2 to TRBJ2-1; 14 positions match TRBD2. The ends lost 5 bases at V and 8 bases at J; junction bases unmatched: 2. This CDR3 spans 14 amino acids. Germline-derived CDR1 and CDR2 are SGHTA and FQGNSA. CDR3 sequence (DNA): TGTGCCAGCAGCACGGGACTAGCGGGAGATGAGCAGTTCTTC. It translates to CASSTGLAGDEQFF. Combining the CDR3 with reference TRBV7-2 and TRBJ2-1 gives the whole variable domain GAGVSQSPSNKVTEKGKDVELRCDPISGHTALYWYRQSLGQGLEFLIYFQGNSAPDKSGLPSDRFSAERTGGSVSTLTIQRTQQEDSAVYLCASSTGLAGDEQFFGPGTRLTVL.

This clone came up a few times. The chain couples TRBV9 to TRBJ2-7; 9 nucleotides match TRBD2. Unmatched junction bases numbered 4, after V lost 2 bases and J lost 1 base. The CDR3 sequence is 15 residues long. Germline V lookup: CDR1 SGDLS, CDR2 YYNGEE. This CDR3 is CASSVASGASYEQYF. CDR3 sequence (DNA): TGTGCCAGCAGCGTCGCTAGCGGGGCGTCCTACGAGCAGTACTTC.

This chain connects TRBV7-8 to TRBJ1-2; D unclear. The CDR3 sequence is 13 residues long. V was trimmed by 1 base and J by 9 bases, leaving 12 bases between them. Germline CDR1 is SGHVS and CDR2 is FQNEAQ. The CDR3 nucleotides read TGTGCCAGCAGCTTAGTCCTCACTGAGAGCTACACCTTC. It yields the protein CASSLVLTESYTF.

This clone was counted only a few times. V is TRBV7-8 and J is TRBJ2-7, with a tentative D call TRBD1 (6 bases). The germline V and J ends were trimmed by 2 bases and 2 bases, with 10 bases remaining between them. CDR1 SGHVS and CDR2 FQNEAQ come from the germline V gene. This CDR3 spans 14 amino acids. The CDR3 region is CASSLRGYTYEQYF. The CDR3 coding sequence is TGTGCCAGCAGCTTAAGGGGGTACACCTACGAGCAGTACTTC.

The J gene is TRBJ2-1, the V gene TRBV7-9; 7 nucleotides agree with TRBD2. The germline gives CDR1 SEHNR, CDR2 FQNEAQ (reference sequence). The V gene end was trimmed by 5 bases and the J gene end by 6 bases; junction bases not matched to a gene: 7. The CDR3 contains 14 residues. The CDR3 spells CASSRSGLGNEQFF. CDR3 nucleotides: TGTGCCAGCAGCCGATCTGGACTAGGCAATGAGCAGTTCTTC.

The CDR3 DNA reads as TGTGCCAGCAGCTCGCCGGGACAGTATAGCAATCAGCCCCAGCATTTT. Its protein is CASSSPGQYSNQPQHF. The chain recombines TRBV7-9 with TRBJ1-5; 7 bases line up with TRBD1. Germline assignment: CDR1 SEHNR and CDR2 FQNEAQ (reference sequence). The trim removed 4 bases at V and 0 bases at J, leaving 6 bases unmatched. The CDR3 runs to 16 residues.

The chain is built from TRBV5-6 and TRBJ2-5, with 7 bases matching TRBD1. In germline, CDR1 is SGHDT, CDR2 YYEEEE. J was trimmed by 5 bases and V by 3 bases; bases with no gene match: 7. The CDR3 is 14 residues long. CDR3 bases: TGTGCCAGCAGCTCCTACGACAGGGAGGAGACCCAGTACTTC. This translates into CASSSYDREETQYF.

The V call is TRBV6-6, the J call TRBJ1-1; D is perhaps TRBD1 (5 bases). Trimming took 2 bases from V and 5 from J, leaving 9 bases between them. There are 13 residues in the CDR3. The germline gives CDR1 MNHNY, CDR2 SVGAGI (reference sequence). CDR3 in amino acids: CASSYMGGTEAFF. The CDR3 DNA is TGTGCCAGCAGTTACATGGGGGGGACTGAAGCTTTCTTT.

This clone occurred a few times. This sequence joins TRBV5-1 and TRBJ2-7, with 10 bases that match TRBD2. Trimming at V came to 1 base and at J to 5 bases, leaving 9 bases not matched to a gene. In germline, CDR1 is SGHRS, CDR2 YFSETQ. CDR3 length: 16 amino acids. For the CDR3, the DNA is TGCGCCAGCAGCTTGCTCACTAGCGGGACAACAGACGAGCAGTACTTC. Its protein product is CASSLLTSGTTDEQYF.

This chain uses TRBV9 with TRBJ2-1; 8 bases match TRBD1. The CDR3 sequence is 15 residues long. Germline CDR1 reads SGDLS; CDR2 reads YYNGEE. Germline trimming cut 3 bases from V and 4 bases from J; bases unmatched to any gene: 6. The CDR3 spells CASSGGTGPYNEQFF. CDR3 in DNA: TGTGCCAGCAGCGGCGGGACAGGACCTTACAATGAGCAGTTCTTC.